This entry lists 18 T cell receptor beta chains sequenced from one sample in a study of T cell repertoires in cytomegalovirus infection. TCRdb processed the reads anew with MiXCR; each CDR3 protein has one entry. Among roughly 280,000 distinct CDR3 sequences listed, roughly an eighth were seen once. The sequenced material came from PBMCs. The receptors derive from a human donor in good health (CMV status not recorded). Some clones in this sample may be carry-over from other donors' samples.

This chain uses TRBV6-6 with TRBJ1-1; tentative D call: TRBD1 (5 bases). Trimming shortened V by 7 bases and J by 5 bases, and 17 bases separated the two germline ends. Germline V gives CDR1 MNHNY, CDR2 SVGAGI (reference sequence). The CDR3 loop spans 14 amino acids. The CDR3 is CASTLGGKVTEAFF. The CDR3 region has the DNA TGTGCCAGCACCCTTGGGGGGAAGGTTACTGAAGCTTTCTTT.

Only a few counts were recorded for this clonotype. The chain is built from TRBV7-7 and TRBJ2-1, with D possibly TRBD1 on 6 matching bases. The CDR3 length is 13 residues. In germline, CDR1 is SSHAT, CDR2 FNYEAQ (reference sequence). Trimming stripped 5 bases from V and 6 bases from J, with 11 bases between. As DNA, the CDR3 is TGTGCCAGCAGCCCCAGGGGACCCAATGAGCAGTTCTTC. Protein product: CASSPRGPNEQFF.

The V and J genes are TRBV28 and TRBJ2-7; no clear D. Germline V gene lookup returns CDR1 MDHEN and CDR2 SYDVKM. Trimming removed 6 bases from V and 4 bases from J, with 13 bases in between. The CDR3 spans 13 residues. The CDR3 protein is CASRSPFPYEQYF. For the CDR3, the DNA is TGTGCCAGCAGGAGTCCATTCCCATACGAGCAGTACTTC.

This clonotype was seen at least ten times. In nucleotides, the CDR3 is TGCAGCGTTGCACAGGGGGCATCCTACAATGAGCAGTTCTTC. The encoded protein is CSVAQGASYNEQFF. The chain recombines TRBV29-1 with TRBJ2-1, with 9 bases matching TRBD1. This CDR3 is 14 amino acids long. Trimming removed 4 bases from V and 1 base from J; junction bases left unmatched: 2. CDR1 is SQVTM and CDR2 is ANQGSEA in the germline V gene.

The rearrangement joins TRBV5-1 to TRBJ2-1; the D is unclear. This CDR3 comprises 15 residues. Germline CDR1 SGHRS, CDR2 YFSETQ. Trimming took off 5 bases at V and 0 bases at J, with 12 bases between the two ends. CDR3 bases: TGCGCCAGCAGGTCCTACGCTAGCTCCTACAATGAGCAGTTCTTC. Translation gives CASRSYASSYNEQFF.

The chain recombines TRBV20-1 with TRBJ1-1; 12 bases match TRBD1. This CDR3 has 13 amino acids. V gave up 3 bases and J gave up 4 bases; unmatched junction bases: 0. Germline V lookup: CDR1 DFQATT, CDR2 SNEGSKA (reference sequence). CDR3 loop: CSARGQGATEAFF. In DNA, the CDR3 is TGCAGTGCTAGGGGACAGGGGGCCACTGAAGCTTTCTTT.

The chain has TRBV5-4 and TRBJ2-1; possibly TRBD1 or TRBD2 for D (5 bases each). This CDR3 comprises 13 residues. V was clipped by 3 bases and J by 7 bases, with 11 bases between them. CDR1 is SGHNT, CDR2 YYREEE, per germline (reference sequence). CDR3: CASSWAGANEQFF. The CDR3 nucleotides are TGTGCCAGCAGCTGGGCCGGGGCGAATGAGCAGTTCTTC.

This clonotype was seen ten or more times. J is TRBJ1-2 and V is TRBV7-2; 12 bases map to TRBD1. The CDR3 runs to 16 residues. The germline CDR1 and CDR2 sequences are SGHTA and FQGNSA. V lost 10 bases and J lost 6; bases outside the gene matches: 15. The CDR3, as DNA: TGTGCCACCAAACGGCCGGGACAGGGGGCATCGGATGGCTACACCTTC. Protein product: CATKRPGQGASDGYTF.

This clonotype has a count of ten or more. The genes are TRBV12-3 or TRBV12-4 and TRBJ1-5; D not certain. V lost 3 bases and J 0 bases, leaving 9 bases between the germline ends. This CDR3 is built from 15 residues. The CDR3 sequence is CASSFGSYSNQPQHF. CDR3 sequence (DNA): TGTGCCAGCAGTTTTGGCAGCTATAGCAATCAGCCCCAGCATTTT.

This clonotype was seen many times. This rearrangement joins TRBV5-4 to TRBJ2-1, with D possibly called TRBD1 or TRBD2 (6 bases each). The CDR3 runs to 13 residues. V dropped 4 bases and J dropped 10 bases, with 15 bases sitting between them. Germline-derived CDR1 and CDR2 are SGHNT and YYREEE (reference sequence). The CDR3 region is CASSLNLGGEQFF. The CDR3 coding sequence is TGTGCCAGCAGCCTTAACCTAGGGGGGGAGCAGTTCTTC.

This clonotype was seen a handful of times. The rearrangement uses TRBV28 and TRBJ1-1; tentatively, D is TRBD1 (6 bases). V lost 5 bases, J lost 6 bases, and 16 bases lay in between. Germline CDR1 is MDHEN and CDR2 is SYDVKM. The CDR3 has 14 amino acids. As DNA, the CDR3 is TGTGCCAGCAGTCAACCCTGGGGGGCCGCTGAAGCTTTCTTT. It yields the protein CASSQPWGAAEAFF.

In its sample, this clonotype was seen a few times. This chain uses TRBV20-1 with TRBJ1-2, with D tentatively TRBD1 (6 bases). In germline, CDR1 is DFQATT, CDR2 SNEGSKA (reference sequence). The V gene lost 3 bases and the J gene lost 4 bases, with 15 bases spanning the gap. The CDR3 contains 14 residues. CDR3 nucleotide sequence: TGCAGTGCTAGTCGGCGATTGGGGGCCTATGGCTACACCTTC. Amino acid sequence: CSASRRLGAYGYTF.

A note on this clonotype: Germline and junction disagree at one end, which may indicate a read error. In nucleotides, the CDR3 is TGCAGCATTGACAGGGGCTACAATGAGCAGTTCTTC. This codes for CSIDRGYNEQFF. V usage is TRBV29-1 and J usage is TRBJ2-1; 8 bases align to TRBD1. This CDR3 contains 12 residues. Germline CDR1 SQVTM, CDR2 ANQGSEA.

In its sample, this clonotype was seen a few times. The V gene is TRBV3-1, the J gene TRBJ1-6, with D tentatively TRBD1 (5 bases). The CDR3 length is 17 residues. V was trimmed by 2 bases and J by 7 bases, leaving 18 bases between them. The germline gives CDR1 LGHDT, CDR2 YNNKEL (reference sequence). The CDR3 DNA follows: TGTGCCAGCAGCCAACAGGGCGCGCTGGTATGGAATTCACCCCTCCACTTT. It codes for CASSQQGALVWNSPLHF.

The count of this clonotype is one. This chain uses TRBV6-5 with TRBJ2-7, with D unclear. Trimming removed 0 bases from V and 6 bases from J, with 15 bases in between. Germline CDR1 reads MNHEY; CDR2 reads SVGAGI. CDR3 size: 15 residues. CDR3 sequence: CASSYSYSEVAEQYF. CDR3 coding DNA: TGTGCCAGCAGTTACTCGTATTCTGAGGTGGCCGAGCAGTACTTC.

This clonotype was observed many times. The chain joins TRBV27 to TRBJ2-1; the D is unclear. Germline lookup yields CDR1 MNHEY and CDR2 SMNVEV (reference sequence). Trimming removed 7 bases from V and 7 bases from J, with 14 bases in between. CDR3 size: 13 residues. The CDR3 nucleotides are TGTGCCAGCACCAATCTAGGGTCAAATGAGCAGTTCTTC. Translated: CASTNLGSNEQFF.

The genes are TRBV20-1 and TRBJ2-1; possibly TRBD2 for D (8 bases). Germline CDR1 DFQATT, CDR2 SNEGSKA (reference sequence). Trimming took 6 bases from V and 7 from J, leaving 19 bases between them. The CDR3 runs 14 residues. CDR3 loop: CSAPREGAGNEQFF. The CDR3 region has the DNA TGCAGTGCCCCTCGGGAGGGGGCAGGGAATGAGCAGTTCTTC.

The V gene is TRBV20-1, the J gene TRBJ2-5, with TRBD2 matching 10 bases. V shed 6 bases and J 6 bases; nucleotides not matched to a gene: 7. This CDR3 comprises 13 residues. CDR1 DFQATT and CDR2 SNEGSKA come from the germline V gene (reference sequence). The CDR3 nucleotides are TGCAGTGCAGGACTAGCGGTGGGGCAGACCCAGTACTTC. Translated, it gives CSAGLAVGQTQYF.